Presented here are 3 T cell receptor beta chains from one specimen sequenced in a study of T cell responses to AZD1222 COVID-19 vaccine. Libraries were prepared by immunoSEQ multiplex PCR; TCRdb keeps only in-frame clonotypes and omits some of them. The table shows about 110,000 clones, with 85% to 95% occurring only once. The sample in question was peripheral blood, obtained 28 days after the second AZD1222 dose. The receptor set was obtained from an adult who received the AZD1222 COVID-19 vaccine.

The chain combines TRBV6-5 with TRBJ1-2, with 9 bases fitting TRBD1. J was trimmed by 5 bases and V by 7 bases; bases with no gene match: 8. Germline CDR1 MNHEY, CDR2 SVGAGI. The CDR3 has 14 residues. The CDR3 reads CASNPTGGLYGYTF. The CDR3 region has the DNA TGTGCCAGCAACCCGACAGGGGGACTATATGGCTACACCTTC.

The chain couples TRBV7-7 to TRBJ1-3, with 9 bases that match TRBD1. The CDR3 consists of 15 residues. The trim removed 5 bases at V and 3 bases at J, leaving 5 bases unmatched. Germline assignment: CDR1 SSHAT and CDR2 FNYEAQ (reference sequence). CDR3 DNA: TGTGCCAGCAGCAAGGGACAGGGTGATGGAAACACCATATATTTT. Translating gives CASSKGQGDGNTIYF.

The chain uses TRBV4-1 and TRBJ2-3; 16 bases align to TRBD2. The CDR3 covers 18 residues. Trimming removed 4 bases from V and 1 base from J; junction bases left unmatched: 5. In germline, CDR1 is MGHRA, CDR2 YSYEKL. For the CDR3, the DNA is TGCGCCAGCAGCCGAGCTGGGACTAGCGGGGGGGGCACAGATACGCAGTATTTT. Translating it yields CASSRAGTSGGGTDTQYF.